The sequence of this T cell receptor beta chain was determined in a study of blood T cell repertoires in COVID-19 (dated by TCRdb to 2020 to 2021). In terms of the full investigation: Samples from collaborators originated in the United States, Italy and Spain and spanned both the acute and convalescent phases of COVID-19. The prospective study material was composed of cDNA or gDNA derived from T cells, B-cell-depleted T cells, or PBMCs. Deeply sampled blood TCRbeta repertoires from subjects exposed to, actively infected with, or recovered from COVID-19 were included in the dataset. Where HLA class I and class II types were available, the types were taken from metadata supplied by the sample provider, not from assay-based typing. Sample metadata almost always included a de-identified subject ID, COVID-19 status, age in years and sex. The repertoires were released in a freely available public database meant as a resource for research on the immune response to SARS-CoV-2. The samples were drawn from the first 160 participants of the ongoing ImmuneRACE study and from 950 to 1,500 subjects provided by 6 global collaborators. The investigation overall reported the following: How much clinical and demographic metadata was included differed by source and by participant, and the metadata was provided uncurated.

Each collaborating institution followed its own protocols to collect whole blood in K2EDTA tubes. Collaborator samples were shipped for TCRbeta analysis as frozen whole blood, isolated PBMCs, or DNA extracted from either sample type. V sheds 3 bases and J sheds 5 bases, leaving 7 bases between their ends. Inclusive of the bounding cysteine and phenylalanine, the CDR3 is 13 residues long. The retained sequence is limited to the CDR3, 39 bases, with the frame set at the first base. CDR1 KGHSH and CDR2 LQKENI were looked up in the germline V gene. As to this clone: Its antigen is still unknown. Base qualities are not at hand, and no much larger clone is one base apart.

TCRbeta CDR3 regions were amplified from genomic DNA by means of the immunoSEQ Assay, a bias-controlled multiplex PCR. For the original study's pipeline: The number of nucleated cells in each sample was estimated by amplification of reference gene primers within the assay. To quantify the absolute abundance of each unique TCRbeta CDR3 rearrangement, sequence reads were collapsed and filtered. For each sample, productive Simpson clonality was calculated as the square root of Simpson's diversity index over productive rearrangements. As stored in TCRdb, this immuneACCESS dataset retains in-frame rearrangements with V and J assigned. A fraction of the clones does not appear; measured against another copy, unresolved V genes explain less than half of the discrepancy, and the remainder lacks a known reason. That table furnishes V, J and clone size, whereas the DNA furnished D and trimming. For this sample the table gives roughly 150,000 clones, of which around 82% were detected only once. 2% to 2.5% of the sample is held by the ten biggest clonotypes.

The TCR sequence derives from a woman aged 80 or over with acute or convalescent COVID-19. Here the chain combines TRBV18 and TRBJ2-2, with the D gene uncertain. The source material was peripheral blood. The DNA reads TGTGCCAGCTCACCCGTCGGGACCGGGGAGCTGTTTTTT. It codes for CASSPVGTGELFF.